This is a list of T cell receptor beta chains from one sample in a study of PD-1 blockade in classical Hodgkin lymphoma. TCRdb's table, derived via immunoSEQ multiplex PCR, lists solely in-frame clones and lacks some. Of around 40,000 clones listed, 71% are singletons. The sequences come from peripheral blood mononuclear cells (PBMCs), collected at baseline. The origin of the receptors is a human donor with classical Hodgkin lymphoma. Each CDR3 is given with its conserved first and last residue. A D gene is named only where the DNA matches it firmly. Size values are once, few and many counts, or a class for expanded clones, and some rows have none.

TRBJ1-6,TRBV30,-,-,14,TGTGCCTGGAGCTATGCTCAGGGTGCGACACCCCTCCACTTT,CAWSYAQGATPLHF
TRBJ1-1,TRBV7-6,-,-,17,TGTGCCAGCGGCGCTGTGGGTTTCGGATTGGCGAACACTGAAGCTTTCTTT,CASGAVGFGLANTEAFF
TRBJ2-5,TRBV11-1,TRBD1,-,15,TGTGCCAGCAGCTCCCGAGGCACAGGGGAGGAGACCCAGTACTTC,CASSSRGTGEETQYF
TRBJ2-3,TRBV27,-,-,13,TGTGCCAGCAGTTTAGGGGTGACAGATACGCAGTATTTT,CASSLGVTDTQYF
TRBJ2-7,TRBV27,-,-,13,TGTGCCAGCAGTTTAAGCGGAGCCTACGAGCAGTACTTC,CASSLSGAYEQYF
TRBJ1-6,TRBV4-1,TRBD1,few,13,TGCGCCAGCGGACAGGGGCGGTACTCACCCCTCCACTTT,CASGQGRYSPLHF
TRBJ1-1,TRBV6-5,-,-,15,TGTGCCAGCAGTTACGGGGGGGCTCAGAACACTGAAGCTTTCTTT,CASSYGGAQNTEAFF
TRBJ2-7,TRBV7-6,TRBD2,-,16,TGTGCCAGCAGCCGGTTGTCAGCGGGGGTCTCCTACGAGCAGTACTTC,CASSRLSAGVSYEQYF
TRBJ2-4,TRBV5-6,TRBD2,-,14,TGTGCCAGCTCGGGCGCGGGGGGCGGAAACATTCAGTACTTC,CASSGAGGGNIQYF
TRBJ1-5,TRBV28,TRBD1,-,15,TGTGCCAGCATCAGGACAGGGGGCCCCAATCAGCCCCAGCATTTT,CASIRTGGPNQPQHF
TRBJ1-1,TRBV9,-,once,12,TGTGCCAGCACCCGGGACTACGGTGAAGCTTTCTTT,CASTRDYGEAFF
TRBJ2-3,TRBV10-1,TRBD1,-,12,TGCGCCAGCCTCGACAGGGGAGATACGCAGTATTTT,CASLDRGDTQYF
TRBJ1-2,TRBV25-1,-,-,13,TGTGCCAGCAGTGAAGTGGGGGTTTATGGCTACACCTTC,CASSEVGVYGYTF
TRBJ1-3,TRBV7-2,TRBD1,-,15,TGTGCCAGCAGCTTAGCCGGGACAGGGTACAACACCATATATTTT,CASSLAGTGYNTIYF
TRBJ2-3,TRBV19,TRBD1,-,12,TGTGCGGTCAGGGGGAGCACAGATACGCAGTATTTT,CAVRGSTDTQYF
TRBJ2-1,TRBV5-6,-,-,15,TGTGCCAGCAGCTTAGGGGGAAATCCCCTTGTGGGGCAGTTCTTC,CASSLGGNPLVGQFF
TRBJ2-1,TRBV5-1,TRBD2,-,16,TGCGCCAGCAGCTGGCAAGGACTAGCGGGGAACAATGAGCAGTTCTTC,CASSWQGLAGNNEQFF
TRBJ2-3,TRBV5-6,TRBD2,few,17,TGTGCCAGCAGCTATTCTCCGGGACTAAGTTACACAGATACGCAGTATTTT,CASSYSPGLSYTDTQYF
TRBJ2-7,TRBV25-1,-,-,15,TGTGCCAGCAGTGATTGGGGCTTCTCCTCCTACGAGCAGTACTTC,CASSDWGFSSYEQYF
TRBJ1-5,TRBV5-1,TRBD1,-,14,TGCGCCAGCAGCTTGGGACAGGGAGATCAGCCCCAGCATTTT,CASSLGQGDQPQHF
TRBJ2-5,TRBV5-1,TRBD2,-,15,TGCGCCAGCAGGAATCTAGCGGGAGAGGGAGAGACCCAGTACTTC,CASRNLAGEGETQYF
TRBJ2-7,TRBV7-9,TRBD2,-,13,TGTGCCAGCAGCTTTGGCGGGGGGGTGGAGCAGTACTTC,CASSFGGGVEQYF
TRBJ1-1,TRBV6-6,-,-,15,TGTGCCAGCATAAACCCCAGGGCCATGAACACTGAAGCTTTCTTT,CASINPRAMNTEAFF
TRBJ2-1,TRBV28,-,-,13,TGTGCCAGCAGTTATGAGGGACACAATGAGCAGTTCTTC,CASSYEGHNEQFF
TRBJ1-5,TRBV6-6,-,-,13,TGTGCCAGCAGTTCCAGGGGTGATCAGCCCCAGCATTTT,CASSSRGDQPQHF
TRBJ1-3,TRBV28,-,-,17,TGTGCCAGCAGTCCCCTGGAAATTACAGAGACTGGAAACACCATATATTTT,CASSPLEITETGNTIYF
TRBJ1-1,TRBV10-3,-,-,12,TGTGCCACCCTTGACCGGAACACTGAAGCTTTCTTT,CATLDRNTEAFF
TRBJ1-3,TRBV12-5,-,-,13,TGTGCTAGTGGTTGGGTCAGCTTAAACACCATATATTTT,CASGWVSLNTIYF
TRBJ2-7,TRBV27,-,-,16,TGTGCCAGCAGTTTAGGCGGAAGTGGGCGAAGGTACGAGCAGTACTTC,CASSLGGSGRRYEQYF
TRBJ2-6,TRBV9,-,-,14,TGTGCCAGCAGCGTAGGCTCTGGGGCCAACGTCCTGACTTTC,CASSVGSGANVLTF
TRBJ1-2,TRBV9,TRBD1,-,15,TGTGCCAGCAGCGTAATTCAGGGGGCGCATTATGGCTACACCTTC,CASSVIQGAHYGYTF
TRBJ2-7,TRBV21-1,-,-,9,TGTGCCAGCAGGAACGAGCAGTACTTC,CASRNEQYF